Listed here are 25 T cell receptor beta chains from one sample, sequenced in a study of blood T cell repertoires in COVID-19. The data were produced by immunoSEQ multiplex PCR, yet TCRdb's version contains in-frame clones alone and is incomplete. The sample has about 94,000 clones; approximately 83% are singletons. Sequenced input: peripheral blood. These TCRs come from a man aged 55 to 70 with acute or convalescent COVID-19.

The V call is TRBV5-4, the J call TRBJ1-2; 8 nucleotides align to TRBD1. Germline-derived CDR1 and CDR2 are SGHNT and YYREEE (reference sequence). V gave up 4 bases and J gave up 5 bases; unmatched junction bases: 7. CDR3 length equals 14 residues. CDR3 amino acids: CASSQQGAGYGYTF. The CDR3 DNA reads as TGTGCCAGCAGCCAGCAGGGGGCTGGATATGGCTACACCTTC.

This clone is a singleton in its sample. The chain uses TRBV6-2 or TRBV6-3 and TRBJ2-1, with 10 nucleotides matching TRBD2. CDR3 length: 18 residues. V trimming: 0 bases; J trimming: 2 bases; junction bases outside the gene matches: 7. The germline V gene has CDR1 MNHEY and CDR2 SVGEGT. CDR3 sequence reads: CASSYSTSGDRTYNEQFF. The CDR3 DNA follows: TGTGCCAGCAGTTACTCAACTAGCGGGGATAGAACCTACAATGAGCAGTTCTTC.

V usage is TRBV5-1 and J usage is TRBJ2-3; D gene ambiguous. The CDR3 consists of 14 residues. Trimming took off 1 base at V and 4 bases at J, with 10 bases between the two ends. CDR1 and CDR2 from the germline V gene are SGHRS and YFSETQ. Written as DNA, the CDR3 is TGCGCCAGCAGCTTGAATCCCTCCCCAGATACGCAGTATTTT. Its protein is CASSLNPSPDTQYF.

The chain links TRBV29-1 to TRBJ2-5; D remains ambiguous. This CDR3 spans 13 amino acids. Between the trimmed V and J ends, which lost 3 bases and 3 bases, there was a span of 11 bases. CDR1 is SQVTM, CDR2 ANQGSEA, per germline. CDR3 loop: CSVEIRYKETQYF. The CDR3, as DNA: TGCAGCGTTGAGATCAGATACAAAGAGACCCAGTACTTC.

This chain uses TRBV6-5 with TRBJ2-7, with 7 positions matching TRBD1. With V trimmed by 2 bases and J by 2 bases, 6 bases remained unmatched. CDR3 size: 15 residues. CDR1 and CDR2 from the germline V gene are MNHEY and SVGAGI. The CDR3, as DNA: TGTGCCAGCAGTTACAGGTCCGGACAGGCCTACGAGCAGTACTTC. Translated: CASSYRSGQAYEQYF.

This clone was seen just once. This chain uses TRBV7-3 with TRBJ1-6; TRBD1 matches at 9 bases. The CDR3 sequence is 15 residues long. CDR1 SGHTA and CDR2 FQGTGA come from the germline V gene. The ends lost 2 bases at V and 8 bases at J; junction bases unmatched: 4. CDR3 sequence (DNA): TGTGCCAGCAGCTTAGATACAGGGGGCGATTCACCCCTCCACTTT. It specifies CASSLDTGGDSPLHF.

The chain has TRBV6-5 and TRBJ1-2; a possible D gene is TRBD1 (5 bases). The CDR3 consists of 15 residues. The germline V and J ends were trimmed by 0 bases and 4 bases, with 12 bases remaining between them. Germline V lookup: CDR1 MNHEY, CDR2 SVGAGI. The CDR3: CASSYSVRGIYGYTF. In DNA, the CDR3 is TGTGCCAGCAGTTACTCCGTACGGGGGATCTATGGCTACACCTTC.

The chain links TRBV5-1 to TRBJ1-2; TRBD1 matches at 8 bases. The length of the CDR3 is 15 residues. Germline V lookup: CDR1 SGHRS, CDR2 YFSETQ. After removal of 0 bases from V and 3 bases from J, the junction contained 4 bases not matched to a gene. The CDR3 region is CASSLALQGDYGYTF. CDR3 sequence (DNA): TGCGCCAGCAGCTTGGCCCTACAGGGGGACTATGGCTACACCTTC.

The rearrangement joins TRBV10-1 to TRBJ2-1; TRBD2 might be the D (6 bases). The CDR3 runs to 15 residues. V lost 2 bases and J 0 bases, leaving 8 bases between the germline ends. The germline V gene encodes CDR1 WNHNN and CDR2 SYGVQD (reference sequence). The CDR3 DNA sequence: TGCGCCAGCAGTGAGGCGGGGAGCTCCTACAATGAGCAGTTCTTC. Its translation: CASSEAGSSYNEQFF.

The CDR3 here is CASSLVPGDTEAFF. The CDR3 bases are TGTGCCAGCAGCTTGGTTCCAGGGGATACTGAAGCTTTCTTT. V gene TRBV5-6 combines with J gene TRBJ1-1, with D tentatively TRBD1 (6 bases). V was pared by 0 bases and J by 5 bases, with 11 bases between. The CDR3 spans 14 residues. Germline V gene sequence: CDR1 SGHDT, CDR2 YYEEEE.

This rearrangement joins TRBV2 to TRBJ1-6; D is possibly TRBD1 (6 bases). Looked up from germline, CDR1 is SNHLY and CDR2 is FYNNEI. V shed 2 bases and J shed 7 bases, with 18 bases lying between them. CDR3 length: 17 amino acids. The CDR3: CASSERAGRGNNSPLHF. For the CDR3, the DNA is TGTGCCAGCAGTGAAAGGGCAGGCAGGGGAAACAATTCACCCCTCCACTTT.

As DNA, the CDR3 is TGTGCCAGCAGTGAAGCGAACAGGGAGGGGTATGGCTACACCTTC. It specifies CASSEANREGYGYTF. The chain carries TRBV6-1 and TRBJ1-2; maybe TRBD1 (6 bases). This CDR3 contains 15 residues. Germline-derived CDR1 and CDR2 are MNHNS and SASEGT. V lost 0 bases to trimming and J lost 5 bases, with 13 bases between them.

The rearrangement uses TRBV27 and TRBJ1-2; 9 positions match TRBD1. Unmatched junction bases numbered 9, after V lost 6 bases and J lost 4 bases. The germline gives CDR1 MNHEY, CDR2 SMNVEV (reference sequence). The CDR3 is 15 residues long. The DNA of the CDR3 is TGTGCCAGCAGCGAACCGGGACAGGGTGTCTATGGCTACACCTTC. Encoded protein: CASSEPGQGVYGYTF.

This rearrangement joins TRBV7-2 to TRBJ2-5, with TRBD1 matching 8 bases. The V gene's germline CDR1 is SGHTA and CDR2 FQGNSA. The V segment lost 2 bases and the J segment 5 bases; nucleotides outside the gene matches: 10. The CDR3 runs to 16 residues. CDR3 coding DNA: TGTGCCAGCAGCTTACAGGGGGCGCGAGTGGGGGAGACCCAGTACTTC. Protein: CASSLQGARVGETQYF.

The rearrangement joins TRBV2 to TRBJ2-3, with 7 positions matching TRBD1. The junction had 7 bases not matched to a gene; V was cut back by 5 bases and J by 5 bases. The germline gives CDR1 SNHLY, CDR2 FYNNEI. The CDR3 is 14 residues long. The CDR3 spells CASSLGQAGDTQYF. The DNA of the CDR3 is TGTGCCAGCAGTCTCGGACAGGCGGGAGATACGCAGTATTTT.

The chain recombines TRBV6-5 with TRBJ1-5, with a tentative D call TRBD1 (6 bases). Germline loops: CDR1 MNHEY, CDR2 SVGAGI. This CDR3 contains 14 residues. CDR3 amino acids: CATRGGPIPEAQHF. CDR3 in DNA: TGTGCTACGCGGGGGGGCCCAATACCCGAGGCCCAGCATTTT.

The chain employs TRBV2 and TRBJ1-5; TRBD1 might be the D (6 bases). Trimming pared 6 bases from V and 6 bases from J, leaving 15 bases between. The CDR3 is made up of 14 amino acids. Germline assignment: CDR1 SNHLY and CDR2 FYNNEI. The CDR3 reads CASRLQGIGQPQHF. The CDR3 DNA follows: TGTGCCAGCAGGCTACAGGGAATAGGTCAGCCCCAGCATTTT. Supplemented by reference TRBV2 and TRBJ1-5, the full variable domain reads EPEVTQTPSHQVTQMGQEVILRCVPISNHLYFYWYRQILGQKVEFLVSFYNNEISEKSEIFDDQFSVERPDGSNFTLKIRSTKLEDSAMYFCASRLQGIGQPQHFGDGTRLSIL.

CDR3 bases: TGTGCCAGCAGCCGATACAGGGACCCAAACTATGGCTACACCTTC. Amino acid sequence: CASSRYRDPNYGYTF. The chain employs TRBV3-1 (or the pseudogene TRBV3-2) and TRBJ1-2, with D possibly matching TRBD1 (6 bases). The CDR3 covers 15 residues. Trimming took off 4 bases at V and 2 bases at J, with 14 bases between the two ends. CDR1 LGHDT and CDR2 YNNKEL come from the germline V gene (reference sequence).

In its sample, this clone was seen once. The rearrangement joins TRBV10-3 to TRBJ2-5; weak D call: TRBD2 (5 bases). Germline V gene sequence: CDR1 ENHRY, CDR2 SYGVKD. The germline V and J ends were trimmed by 6 bases and 1 base, with 9 bases remaining between them. The CDR3 is made up of 13 amino acids. The CDR3 protein is CAIRAEAQETQYF. The CDR3 nucleotides read TGTGCCATCAGAGCGGAGGCCCAAGAGACCCAGTACTTC.

This clone occurred a few times. The chain carries TRBV5-5 and TRBJ1-5; D gene uncertain. Germline CDR1 is SGHKS and CDR2 is YYEKEE (reference sequence). The CDR3 runs to 13 residues. Between the trimmed V and J ends, which lost 7 bases and 0 bases, there was a span of 8 bases. The CDR3 reads CASRRNSNQPQHF. In DNA form, the CDR3 reads TGTGCCAGCCGCAGAAATAGCAATCAGCCCCAGCATTTT. Full variable domain (rest looked up from reference TRBV5-5 and TRBJ1-5): DAGVTQSPTHLIKTRGQQVTLRCSPISGHKSVSWYQQVLGQGPQFIFQYYEKEERGRGNFPDRFSARQFPNYSSELNVNALLLGDSALYLCASRRNSNQPQHFGDGTRLSIL.

The gene calls are TRBV5-5 and TRBJ2-3; no reliable D call. Trimming took 4 bases from V and 1 from J, leaving 7 bases between them. Germline V gene data show CDR1 as SGHKS and CDR2 as YYEKEE (reference sequence). The CDR3 runs to 13 residues. In DNA, the CDR3 is TGTGCCAGCAGCCCCCAGGGCACAGATACGCAGTATTTT. Amino acid sequence: CASSPQGTDTQYF.

V is TRBV4-1 and J is TRBJ2-3, with 9 bases lining up with TRBD2. Germline loops: CDR1 MGHRA, CDR2 YSYEKL. The CDR3 loop spans 16 amino acids. Unmatched junction bases numbered 9, after V lost 6 bases and J lost 2 bases. CDR3 region: CASSNSGGDITDTQYF. CDR3 nucleotides: TGCGCCAGCAGTAATAGCGGGGGTGATATCACAGATACGCAGTATTTT.

The J gene is TRBJ1-2, the V gene TRBV30; tentatively, D is TRBD1 (6 bases). Germline V lookup: CDR1 GTSNPN, CDR2 SVGIG (reference sequence). Trimming shortened V by 2 bases and J by 6 bases, and 16 bases separated the two germline ends. The CDR3 has 14 residues. The CDR3 spells CAWSRVQGRDGYTF. The DNA for the CDR3 is TGTGCCTGGAGTCGGGTTCAGGGGCGGGATGGCTACACCTTC. Complete variable domain (other parts from reference TRBV30 and TRBJ1-2): SQTIHQWPATLVQPVGSPLSLECTVEGTSNPNLYWYRQAAGRGLQLLFYSVGIGQISSEVPQNLSASRPQDRQFILSSKKLLLSDSGFYLCAWSRVQGRDGYTFGSGTRLTVV.

J is TRBJ2-1 and V is TRBV7-3; 8 bases fit TRBD1. Germline V gene data show CDR1 as SGHTA and CDR2 as FQGTGA. The trim removed 4 bases at V and 2 bases at J, leaving 4 bases unmatched. CDR3 length: 15 residues. For the CDR3, the DNA is TGTGCCAGCAGCTCCACAGGGGGTCCCTACAATGAGCAGTTCTTC. Protein: CASSSTGGPYNEQFF. The variable domain in full, with the rest retrieved from reference TRBV7-3 and TRBJ2-1, is GAGVSQTPSNKVTEKGKYVELRCDPISGHTALYWYRQSLGQGPEFLIYFQGTGAADDSGLPNDRFFAVRPEGSVSTLKIQRTERGDSAVYLCASSSTGGPYNEQFFGPGTRLTVL.

This chain uses TRBV6-5 with TRBJ2-7, with 7 bases fitting TRBD1. The germline gives CDR1 MNHEY, CDR2 SVGAGI. The CDR3 spans 13 residues. Trimming at V came to 6 bases and at J to 2 bases, leaving 4 bases not matched to a gene. Here the CDR3 reads CASSLGQTYEQYF. Written as DNA, the CDR3 is TGTGCCAGCAGCCTGGGACAGACCTACGAGCAGTACTTC.